This T cell receptor (beta chain) originates from a study of shared clonotypes between healthy human individuals. Data came from immunoSEQ multiplex PCR; TCRdb stores just in-frame clones and leaves some out. In the table there are 750,000 to 1,000,000 clones, approximately 92% of which are singletons. Terminally differentiated effector memory CD45RA+ cells were excluded from the naive CD8 cells, which were CD45RO-negative and positively selected for CCR7. The TCR sequence derives from a man aged 25-45 years in good health. Sequenced: naive CD8+ T cells sorted from blood.

Here the CDR3 reads CASSLVDNYEQYF. CDR3 DNA sequence: TGTGCCAGCAGCTTAGTTGACAACTACGAGCAGTACTTC. This chain joins TRBV11-2 and TRBJ2-7; D unresolved. Per germline, CDR1 SGHAT and CDR2 FQNNGV. V was shortened by 1 base and J by 3 bases, with 7 bases between the two germline ends. The CDR3 loop spans 13 amino acids.